Following are 4 T cell receptor beta chains from one sample sequenced in a study of blood T cells in healthy people across ages. The authors ran a second PCR of about 6 to 12 cycles using a sample-barcoded 5' primer and a J-beta primer mix. MiXCR, applied by TCRdb to the 5' RACE reads, yields one record per CDR3 protein. The data show 800,000 to 950,000 distinct CDR3 sequences, under 50% seen once. Input material: blood. These receptors all come from a man aged 25 to 40 in good health.

The V and J genes are TRBV27 and TRBJ1-6; 8 bases agree with TRBD1. Germline assignment: CDR1 MNHEY and CDR2 SMNVEV (reference sequence). The V segment lost 3 bases and the J segment 2 bases; nucleotides outside the gene matches: 9. The CDR3 has 18 residues. The CDR3 coding sequence is TGTGCCAGCAGTTTGGTGAGACAGGGGCACACCTATAATTCACCCCTCCACTTT. This sequence encodes CASSLVRQGHTYNSPLHF.

This chain joins TRBV21-1 and TRBJ1-1. TRBV21-1 has pseudogene status. The CDR3 loop spans 14 amino acids. The DNA for the CDR3 is TGTGCCAGCAGCAAAGTTACGGGGAACACTGAAGCTTTCTTT. It yields the protein CASSKVTGNTEAFF.

As for this clonotype: The junction departs from the called germline gene at one end, perhaps through a read error. The CDR3 DNA is TGTGCCAGCAGTTTCCCCAGTCCACGGAACACTGAACCTTTCTTT. Translated, it gives CASSFPSPRNTEPFF. The V gene is TRBV27, the J gene TRBJ1-1, with D unclear. The CDR3 consists of 15 residues. CDR1 and CDR2 (germline): MNHEY, SMNVEV (reference sequence).

As regards this clonotype: At one boundary the junction diverges from the germline segment, which might be a read error. The chain joins TRBV4-2 to TRBJ2-7; D remains ambiguous. The CDR3 consists of 15 residues. From germline, CDR1 is LGHNA and CDR2 YNFKEQ. The CDR3 nucleotides are TGTGCCAGCAACCAAGATTCGCAGGAGACCTACGAGCAGTACTTC. Protein product: CASNQDSQETYEQYF.